This entry lists 28 T cell receptor beta chains sequenced from one sample in a study of beta chain features in type 1 diabetes. The study, taken as a whole, reports: Shorter TCRB CDR3s, moderately but significantly so, marked every one of the four CD4+ subsets in Type 1 diabetes patients.

Their antigens are not known. cDNA synthesis used the whole RNA isolate, giving expressed TCRB sequences. Assay used: immunoSEQ multiplex PCR; TCRdb lists only in-frame clones, some missing. The sample yields a few hundred thousand clones, 14% to 15% seen once. The specimen was naive CD4+ T cells from blood. These receptors all come from a man aged 18 to 30 with type 1 diabetes.

The rearrangement links TRBV29-1 to TRBJ2-5; 8 nucleotides agree with TRBD2. The germline gives CDR1 SQVTM, CDR2 ANQGSEA. The CDR3 has 15 residues. After removal of 0 bases from V and 3 bases from J, the junction contained 6 bases not matched to a gene. The CDR3, as DNA: TGCAGCGTTGAAGACACGGGAGGGCCTGAAGAGACCCAGTACTTC. Translation: CSVEDTGGPEETQYF.

This clone was counted between two and nine times. The chain recombines TRBV19 with TRBJ1-5; the D is unclear. With 3 bases removed from V and 2 bases from J, the gap between germline ends came to 11 bases. This CDR3 has 15 amino acids. CDR1 and CDR2 (germline): LNHDA, SQIVND (reference sequence). CDR3 protein: CASSIMVGGNQPQHF. The DNA for the CDR3 is TGTGCCAGTAGTATCATGGTTGGAGGCAATCAGCCCCAGCATTTT.

The chain employs TRBV6-6 and TRBJ2-1, with no clear D. Germline V lookup: CDR1 MNHNY, CDR2 SVGAGI (reference sequence). V lost 6 bases, J lost 9 bases, and 9 bases lay in between. The CDR3 has 11 residues. The CDR3 sequence is CASSPAREQFF. CDR3 DNA: TGTGCCAGCAGCCCCGCGCGTGAGCAGTTCTTC.

This clone was detected a few times. The CDR3 DNA follows: TGTGCCAGCAGCCCTGTGGACAGGGGGACTGAAGCTTTCTTT. Its translation: CASSPVDRGTEAFF. J is TRBJ1-1 and V is TRBV6-5, with TRBD1 matching over 10 bases. The germline V gene encodes CDR1 MNHEY and CDR2 SVGAGI. Trimming at V came to 6 bases and at J to 5 bases, leaving 6 bases not matched to a gene. This CDR3 is 14 amino acids long.

The chain couples TRBV23-1 to TRBJ2-1, with TRBD2 matching 11 bases. TRBV23-1 counts as an open reading frame of uncertain function. The CDR3 consists of 16 residues. The V gene end was trimmed by 7 bases and the J gene end by 6 bases; junction bases not matched to a gene: 11. CDR3 residues: CASIDTSGRSANEQFF. In nucleotides, the CDR3 is TGCGCCAGCATTGATACTAGCGGGAGATCCGCCAATGAGCAGTTCTTC.

This clone was recorded a few times. The CDR3: CASSPWTGGGETQYF. CDR3 DNA: TGTGCCAGCAGCCCCTGGACAGGGGGCGGGGAGACCCAGTACTTC. V gene TRBV7-9 combines with J gene TRBJ2-5, with 11 bases identical to TRBD1. Germline-derived CDR1 and CDR2 are SEHNR and FQNEAQ (reference sequence). J was trimmed by 5 bases and V by 5 bases; bases with no gene match: 7. CDR3 length: 15 amino acids.

Only a few counts were recorded for this clone. The chain uses TRBV11-2 and TRBJ2-7; 11 bases align to TRBD2. The germline V gene encodes CDR1 SGHAT and CDR2 FQNNGV. This CDR3 contains 18 residues. The V segment lost 2 bases and the J segment 4 bases; nucleotides outside the gene matches: 13. The CDR3 DNA reads TGTGCCAGCAGCTTAAAGATCCAACTAGCGGGGGATAAATACGAGCAGTACTTC. This translates into CASSLKIQLAGDKYEQYF.

This clone has a handful of counts. The chain employs TRBV28 and TRBJ1-2, with 7 positions matching TRBD1. CDR3 size: 15 residues. V shed 5 bases and J 6 bases; nucleotides not matched to a gene: 12. Germline CDR1 and CDR2: MDHEN and SYDVKM. CDR3 DNA: TGTGCCAGCAGTGCCGCTTCCGGGACAGCTCATGGCTACACCTTC. This encodes CASSAASGTAHGYTF.

V and J are TRBV25-1 and TRBJ2-1; weak D call: TRBD2 (7 bases). There are 15 residues in the CDR3. The germline CDR1 and CDR2 sequences are MGHDK and SYGVNS. Trimming pared 2 bases from V and 8 bases from J, leaving 16 bases between. CDR3 protein: CASSESTGRGHEQFF. The CDR3 bases are TGTGCCAGCAGTGAAAGCACAGGGAGGGGCCATGAGCAGTTCTTC. The full variable domain, in which reference TRBV25-1 and TRBJ2-1 provide the parts outside the CDR3, is EADIYQTPRYLVIGTGKKITLECSQTMGHDKMYWYQQDPGMELHLIHYSYGVNSTEKGDLSSESTVSRIRTEHFPLTLESARPSHTSQYLCASSESTGRGHEQFFGPGTRLTVL.

The chain combines TRBV9 with TRBJ2-2; D possibly corresponds to TRBD2 (5 bases). V was pared by 2 bases and J by 1 base, with 9 bases between. The CDR3 loop spans 15 amino acids. Germline loops: CDR1 SGDLS, CDR2 YYNGEE. The CDR3 region is CASSVLDLNTGELFF. CDR3 coding DNA: TGTGCCAGCAGCGTTTTGGACTTGAACACCGGGGAGCTGTTTTTT.

The gene calls are TRBV5-1 and TRBJ2-1; 11 nucleotides line up with TRBD2. The CDR3 length is 15 residues. V lost 2 bases and J lost 2; bases outside the gene matches: 0. Germline lookup yields CDR1 SGHRS and CDR2 YFSETQ. CDR3 sequence: CASSFSGGAYNEQFF. The CDR3 DNA follows: TGCGCCAGCAGCTTTAGCGGGGGGGCCTACAATGAGCAGTTCTTC.

The CDR3 sequence is CASSAPGVSSYEQYF. CDR3 nucleotide sequence: TGTGCCAGCAGTGCCCCAGGGGTGAGCTCCTACGAGCAGTACTTC. The chain couples TRBV25-1 to TRBJ2-7, with D possibly being TRBD1 (6 bases). The CDR3 runs to 15 residues. Trimming left V 4 bases short and J 0 bases short, with 13 bases between. Germline lookup yields CDR1 MGHDK and CDR2 SYGVNS.

The chain carries TRBV29-1 and TRBJ2-3; D might be TRBD1 (5 bases). V was cut by 5 bases and J by 2 bases, with 11 bases left in between. CDR1 is SQVTM and CDR2 is ANQGSEA in the germline V gene. The CDR3 has 13 amino acids. The DNA of the CDR3 is TGCAGCGTTTCGACAGTTTACACAGATACGCAGTATTTT. Amino acids: CSVSTVYTDTQYF.

The genes are TRBV19 and TRBJ2-7; TRBD2 is a possible D gene (6 bases). Trimming cost V 11 bases and J 5 bases, with 22 bases left between them. Germline values: CDR1 LNHDA, CDR2 SQIVND (reference sequence). The CDR3 covers 14 residues. CDR3 bases: TGTGCCCGACACCCAGGACCTGCGGGGAACGAGCAGTACTTC. It encodes CARHPGPAGNEQYF. The full variable domain, with the rest looked up from reference TRBV19 and TRBJ2-7, is DGGITQSPKYLFRKEGQNVTLSCEQNLNHDAMYWYRQDPGQGLRLIYYSQIVNDFQKGDIAEGYSVSREKKESFPLTVTSAQKNPTAFYLCARHPGPAGNEQYFGPGTRLTVT.

The chain combines TRBV19 with TRBJ2-2, with TRBD1 matching 8 bases. CDR1 and CDR2 (germline): LNHDA, SQIVND (reference sequence). The CDR3 covers 14 residues. V shed 5 bases and J 7 bases; nucleotides not matched to a gene: 6. The CDR3 sequence: CASSQDRVNGELFF. The DNA of the CDR3 is TGTGCCAGTAGTCAGGACAGGGTTAACGGGGAGCTGTTTTTT.

This clone was recorded once. The V and J genes are TRBV7-9 and TRBJ2-5, with D hard to call. Germline CDR1 SEHNR, CDR2 FQNEAQ (reference sequence). V was pared by 5 bases and J by 4 bases, with 11 bases between. The CDR3 is 13 residues long. Here the CDR3 DNA reads TGTGCCAGCAGCCACCTAGGCGTAGAGACCCAGTACTTC. Translating gives CASSHLGVETQYF.

The V and J genes are TRBV25-1 and TRBJ2-1; D might be TRBD1 (6 bases). CDR1 and CDR2 (germline): MGHDK, SYGVNS. CDR3 length equals 15 residues. The V gene lost 4 bases and the J gene lost 4 bases, with 14 bases spanning the gap. The CDR3: CASSVSGTPYNEQFF. CDR3 in DNA: TGTGCCAGCAGTGTCTCAGGGACACCATACAATGAGCAGTTCTTC. Together with reference TRBV25-1 and TRBJ2-1, the CDR3 gives the full variable domain: EADIYQTPRYLVIGTGKKITLECSQTMGHDKMYWYQQDPGMELHLIHYSYGVNSTEKGDLSSESTVSRIRTEHFPLTLESARPSHTSQYLCASSVSGTPYNEQFFGPGTRLTVL.

This clone was detected a few times. The V and J genes are TRBV5-1 and TRBJ2-7; TRBD1 agrees at 10 bases. Germline lookup yields CDR1 SGHRS and CDR2 YFSETQ. The CDR3 loop spans 16 amino acids. The V segment lost 2 bases and the J segment 2 bases; nucleotides outside the gene matches: 7. For the CDR3, the DNA is TGCGCCAGCAGCTTACTGACGACAGGGGGCCCCTACGAGCAGTACTTC. Translation: CASSLLTTGGPYEQYF.

The rearrangement joins TRBV30 to TRBJ1-3; D is uncertain. From germline, CDR1 is GTSNPN and CDR2 SVGIG (reference sequence). This CDR3 comprises 14 residues. Trimming stripped 2 bases from V and 1 base from J, with 9 bases between. The CDR3, as DNA: TGTGCCTGGAGTCCCATGCAGTCTGGAAACACCATATATTTT. This gives the protein CAWSPMQSGNTIYF.

This clone was seen a few times. The CDR3 DNA sequence: TGTGCCTGGAGTGTACGGGGAGGGTGGACTGAAGCTTTCTTT. Its protein product is CAWSVRGGWTEAFF. The chain joins TRBV30 to TRBJ1-1; D unresolved. Germline CDR1 and CDR2: GTSNPN and SVGIG (reference sequence). Between the trimmed V and J ends, which lost 0 bases and 5 bases, there was a span of 13 bases. This CDR3 has 14 amino acids.

As regards this clone: The identical CDR3 is also encoded by other nucleotide sequences in the sample. The rearrangement uses TRBV30 and TRBJ1-1; no reliable D call. Deletions cut 0 bases from V and 8 bases from J, with 13 bases between. CDR3 length equals 13 residues. Germline lookup yields CDR1 GTSNPN and CDR2 SVGIG (reference sequence). CDR3 protein: CAWSVLFIAEAFF. CDR3 bases: TGTGCCTGGAGTGTACTGTTTATCGCCGAAGCTTTCTTT. Based on the CDR3 plus reference TRBV30 and TRBJ1-1, the full variable domain is SQTIHQWPATLVQPVGSPLSLECTVEGTSNPNLYWYRQAAGRGLQLLFYSVGIGQISSEVPQNLSASRPQDRQFILSSKKLLLSDSGFYLCAWSVLFIAEAFFGQGTRLTVV.

This clone was picked up a small number of times. V is TRBV28 and J is TRBJ1-5; maybe TRBD1 (5 bases). The CDR3 runs 11 residues. The germline CDR1 and CDR2 sequences are MDHEN and SYDVKM. V was trimmed by 5 bases and J by 11 bases, leaving 10 bases between them. The CDR3 region has the DNA TGTGCCAGCAGTGGGGCTTGGGCCCAGCATTTT. It is translated as CASSGAWAQHF.

This clone was seen a few times. This chain uses TRBV5-1 with TRBJ2-1; 9 nucleotides agree with TRBD1. This CDR3 has 15 amino acids. The germline CDR1 and CDR2 sequences are SGHRS and YFSETQ. V lost 3 bases to trimming and J lost 6 bases; unmatched junction nucleotides: 7. CDR3 sequence: CASSSPDRGGNEQFF. In nucleotides, the CDR3 is TGCGCCAGCAGCTCACCGGACAGGGGTGGCAATGAGCAGTTCTTC.

This clone was observed a handful of times. V is TRBV5-1 and J is TRBJ2-5, with 8 bases matching TRBD1. With V trimmed by 4 bases and J by 1 base, 6 bases remained unmatched. Germline-derived CDR1 and CDR2 are SGHRS and YFSETQ. The CDR3 spans 15 residues. The CDR3, as DNA: TGCGCCAGCAGCGTAAGGACAGGGTCCCAAGAGACCCAGTACTTC. Protein product: CASSVRTGSQETQYF.

This chain connects TRBV2 to TRBJ2-4; D not resolved. Trimming cost V 2 bases and J 3 bases, with 2 bases left between them. The CDR3 is 12 amino acids. Germline CDR1 reads SNHLY; CDR2 reads FYNNEI. The CDR3 sequence: CASSEHKNIQYF. CDR3 DNA sequence: TGTGCCAGCAGTGAACACAAAAACATTCAGTACTTC.

This chain links TRBV6-5 with TRBJ2-7, with 9 bases aligning to TRBD2. This CDR3 is 15 amino acids long. V trimming: 1 base; J trimming: 10 bases; junction bases outside the gene matches: 11. Germline V gene data show CDR1 as MNHEY and CDR2 as SVGAGI. The CDR3 region is CASSYWGGRENQQYF. DNA of the CDR3: TGTGCCAGCAGTTACTGGGGCGGGAGGGAAAACCAACAGTACTTC.

Points on this clone: The identical CDR3 is also encoded by other nucleotide sequences in the sample. The CDR3 coding sequence is TGTGCCAGCTCACCCGGGGGCAATCAGCCCCAGCATTTT. Translating gives CASSPGGNQPQHF. The V and J genes are TRBV18 and TRBJ1-5; D not resolved. Germline V gene data show CDR1 as KGHSH and CDR2 as LQKENI. V was pared by 3 bases and J by 2 bases, with 5 bases between. The CDR3 totals 13 residues.

DNA of the CDR3: TGTGCCAGTAGCTTGTACAATCTAGCCAAAAACATTCAGTACTTC. This codes for CASSLYNLAKNIQYF. J is TRBJ2-4 and V is TRBV19; D unclear. Germline-derived CDR1 and CDR2 are LNHDA and SQIVND (reference sequence). Trimming took 6 bases from V and 0 from J, leaving 12 bases between them. There are 15 residues in the CDR3. The full variable domain, its missing parts supplied by reference TRBV19 and TRBJ2-4, is DGGITQSPKYLFRKEGQNVTLSCEQNLNHDAMYWYRQDPGQGLRLIYYSQIVNDFQKGDIAEGYSVSREKKESFPLTVTSAQKNPTAFYLCASSLYNLAKNIQYFGAGTRLSVL.